This is a list of T cell receptor beta chains from one sample in a study of T cells in Graves' hyperthyroidism and ophthalmopathy. TCRdb reprocessed the multiplex PCR reads with MiXCR, giving one entry per CDR3 protein. Among more than 300,000 distinct CDR3 sequences listed, over 10% were seen once. Input material: blood. Source of these receptors: a woman aged 18-29 years with Graves' hyperthyroidism. The CDR3 runs from the conserved cysteine through the conserved F or W. D genes are given only for firm matches. The size of a clone is reported for some rows only, either as once, few or many, or as a class for expanded clones.

CDR3aa: CASSLSTSGITDTQYF; CDR3nt: TGTGCCAGCAGCCTTTCGACTAGCGGGATCACAGATACGCAGTATTTT; v_gene: TRBV7-3; d_gene: TRBD2; j_gene: TRBJ2-3; abundance: .
CDR3aa: CASSMVSDTEAFF; CDR3nt: TGTGCCAGCAGCATGGTTTCGGACACTGAAGCTTTCTTT; v_gene: TRBV7-2; d_gene: .; j_gene: TRBJ1-1; abundance: many
CDR3aa: CASSRPAGRQRDFGANVLTF; CDR3nt: TGTGCCAGCAGTCGGCCCGCCGGACGTCAGAGAGACTTTGGGGCCAACGTCCTGACTTTC; v_gene: TRBV7-2; d_gene: .; j_gene: TRBJ2-6; abundance: .
CDR3aa: CASSLTGGHTEAFF; CDR3nt: TGTGCCAGCAGCTTAACGGGGGGGCACACTGAAGCTTTCTTT; v_gene: TRBV7-3; d_gene: .; j_gene: TRBJ1-1; abundance: many
CDR3aa: CASRLLAGGLKETQYF; CDR3nt: TGTGCCAGCAGGCTGCTAGCGGGAGGGCTTAAGGAGACCCAGTACTTC; v_gene: TRBV7-8; d_gene: TRBD2; j_gene: TRBJ2-5; abundance: many
CDR3aa: CASSTTYSSYNEQFF; CDR3nt: TGTGCCAGTAGTACGACCTACAGCTCCTACAATGAGCAGTTCTTC; v_gene: TRBV19; d_gene: .; j_gene: TRBJ2-1; abundance: few
CDR3aa: CASSPLGLTYEQYF; CDR3nt: TGTGCCAGCAGCCCCCTGGGCCTTACCTACGAGCAGTACTTC; v_gene: TRBV14; d_gene: .; j_gene: TRBJ2-7; abundance: few
CDR3aa: CASSSRGPNTGELFF; CDR3nt: TGTGCCAGCAGCTCTCGTGGGCCTAACACCGGGGAGCTGTTTTTT; v_gene: TRBV6-1; d_gene: .; j_gene: TRBJ2-2; abundance: many
CDR3aa: CSAHRGFAGGTDEQFF; CDR3nt: TGCAGTGCTCACCGTGGGTTCGCGGGAGGGACCGATGAGCAGTTCTTC; v_gene: TRBV20-1; d_gene: TRBD2; j_gene: TRBJ2-1; abundance: .
CDR3aa: CASHPGQLFLGSGYTF; CDR3nt: TGTGCCAGCCACCCGGGACAGCTCTTCCTGGGAAGTGGCTACACCTTC; v_gene: TRBV6-1; d_gene: TRBD1; j_gene: TRBJ1-2; abundance: many
CDR3aa: CASSLFYELAIYNEQFF; CDR3nt: TGCGCCAGCAGCCTGTTTTATGAACTAGCTATCTACAATGAGCAGTTCTTC; v_gene: TRBV4-1; d_gene: .; j_gene: TRBJ2-1; abundance: .
CDR3aa: CASSERYVAGRTEAFF; CDR3nt: TGCGCCAGCAGTGAAAGGTATGTCGCGGGGAGGACTGAAGCTTTCTTT; v_gene: TRBV10-1; d_gene: .; j_gene: TRBJ1-1; abundance: many
CDR3aa: CASSQVLDRLNTEAFF; CDR3nt: TGCGCCAGCAGCCAAGTCCTGGACAGATTGAACACTGAAGCTTTCTTT; v_gene: TRBV4-1; d_gene: .; j_gene: TRBJ1-1; abundance: .
CDR3aa: CASSTPGLYEQYF; CDR3nt: TGTGCCAGCAGCACACCGGGACTCTACGAGCAGTACTTC; v_gene: TRBV7-9; d_gene: .; j_gene: TRBJ2-7; abundance: many
CDR3aa: CASSQTGLNYEQYF; CDR3nt: TGCGCCAGCAGCCAAACGGGTCTCAACTACGAGCAGTACTTC; v_gene: TRBV4-1; d_gene: .; j_gene: TRBJ2-7; abundance: .
CDR3aa: CASSLALVGETQYF; CDR3nt: TGTGCCAGCAGCTTGGCCCTGGTCGGTGAGACCCAGTACTTC; v_gene: TRBV5-4; d_gene: .; j_gene: TRBJ2-5; abundance: once
CDR3aa: CASSHRDKVYNEQFF; CDR3nt: TGTGCCAGCAGCCACCGGGACAAGGTCTACAATGAGCAGTTCTTC; v_gene: TRBV12-3/TRBV12-4; d_gene: .; j_gene: TRBJ2-1; abundance: many
CDR3aa: CASSLKYRETQYF; CDR3nt: TGTGCCAGCAGCTTGAAGTATAGGGAGACCCAGTACTTC; v_gene: TRBV7-9; d_gene: .; j_gene: TRBJ2-5; abundance: many
CDR3aa: CSTGTRLTGELFF; CDR3nt: TGCAGCACCGGGACTAGGCTCACCGGGGAGCTGTTTTTT; v_gene: TRBV29-1; d_gene: TRBD2; j_gene: TRBJ2-2; abundance: many
CDR3aa: CASSLDAPQGGYTF; CDR3nt: TGCGCCAGCAGCTTGGACGCCCCACAAGGGGGCTACACCTTC; v_gene: TRBV5-1; d_gene: .; j_gene: TRBJ1-2; abundance: .
CDR3aa: CASSLAAGEQYF; CDR3nt: TGTGCCAGCAGCTTAGCTGCGGGCGAGCAGTACTTC; v_gene: TRBV7-9; d_gene: .; j_gene: TRBJ2-7; abundance: few
CDR3aa: CASSYSTGTYGYTF; CDR3nt: TGTGCCAGCAGTTACTCGACAGGGACCTATGGCTACACCTTC; v_gene: TRBV27; d_gene: TRBD1; j_gene: TRBJ1-2; abundance: many
CDR3aa: CASSYYGTGKYEQYF; CDR3nt: TGTGCCAGCAGTTACTATGGGACAGGGAAATACGAGCAGTACTTC; v_gene: TRBV6-6; d_gene: TRBD1; j_gene: TRBJ2-7; abundance: many
CDR3aa: CASSLPGFGYTF; CDR3nt: TGTGCCAGCAGCTTACCGGGTTTTGGCTACACCTTC; v_gene: TRBV7-9; d_gene: .; j_gene: TRBJ1-2; abundance: .
CDR3aa: CASSQEGRRLAGVGGELFF; CDR3nt: TGTGCCAGCAGCCAAGAGGGCCGGAGACTAGCGGGGGTTGGCGGGGAGCTGTTTTTT; v_gene: TRBV3-1; d_gene: TRBD2; j_gene: TRBJ2-2; abundance: many
CDR3aa: CASTRLPGLGADTQYF; CDR3nt: TGTGCCAGCACCCGACTTCCTGGACTAGGGGCAGATACGCAGTATTTT; v_gene: TRBV12-3/TRBV12-4; d_gene: TRBD2; j_gene: TRBJ2-3; abundance: many
CDR3aa: CASSSQGSPYNSPLHF; CDR3nt: TGTGCCAGCAGCTCGCAGGGGAGCCCCTATAATTCACCCCTCCACTTT; v_gene: TRBV7-8; d_gene: .; j_gene: TRBJ1-6; abundance: many
CDR3aa: CAWGPRDRGLYEQYF; CDR3nt: TGTGCCTGGGGGCCCCGGGACAGGGGGCTGTACGAGCAGTACTTC; v_gene: TRBV30; d_gene: TRBD1; j_gene: TRBJ2-7; abundance: .
CDR3aa: CASSPRQGGYTF; CDR3nt: TGTGCCAGCTCACCGAGACAGGGTGGCTACACCTTC; v_gene: TRBV18; d_gene: TRBD1; j_gene: TRBJ1-2; abundance: many
CDR3aa: CASSLGTPLMDTQYF; CDR3nt: TGTGCCAGCAGTTTAGGGACCCCCTTGATGGATACGCAGTATTTT; v_gene: TRBV12-3/TRBV12-4; d_gene: .; j_gene: TRBJ2-3; abundance: many
CDR3aa: CASGPPKNTDTQYF; CDR3nt: TGTGCCTCGGGGCCACCTAAAAACACAGATACGCAGTATTTT; v_gene: TRBV28; d_gene: .; j_gene: TRBJ2-3; abundance: .
CDR3aa: CASSVDGGSSYEQYF; CDR3nt: TGTGCCAGCAGCGTAGATGGTGGAAGCTCCTACGAGCAGTACTTC; v_gene: TRBV9; d_gene: .; j_gene: TRBJ2-7; abundance: many
CDR3aa: CASSGSDVSYGYTF; CDR3nt: TGTGCCAGCAGCGGTTCGGACGTAAGCTATGGCTACACCTTC; v_gene: TRBV7-2; d_gene: .; j_gene: TRBJ1-2; abundance: many
CDR3aa: CSAPVGHLSYGYTF; CDR3nt: TGCAGCGCCCCGGTGGGGCACCTCAGCTATGGCTACACCTTC; v_gene: TRBV29-1; d_gene: .; j_gene: TRBJ1-2; abundance: many
CDR3aa: CASSLLGGFGQPQHF; CDR3nt: TGTGCCAGCAGCCTTCTGGGGGGTTTCGGACAGCCCCAGCATTTT; v_gene: TRBV7-2; d_gene: .; j_gene: TRBJ1-5; abundance: many
CDR3aa: CASSLVGTSGEQFF; CDR3nt: TGTGCCAGCAGCTTAGTTGGGACTAGCGGTGAGCAGTTCTTC; v_gene: TRBV7-2; d_gene: TRBD2; j_gene: TRBJ2-1; abundance: many
CDR3aa: CSVGGGLLYEQYF; CDR3nt: TGCAGCGTTGGTGGCGGCCTCCTCTACGAGCAGTACTTC; v_gene: TRBV29-1; d_gene: .; j_gene: TRBJ2-7; abundance: many
CDR3aa: CASRSEGDTEAFF; CDR3nt: TGTGCCAGCAGGTCGGAAGGGGACACTGAAGCTTTCTTT; v_gene: TRBV2; d_gene: .; j_gene: TRBJ1-1; abundance: many
CDR3aa: CASSQDGTGELFF; CDR3nt: TGTGCCAGCAGTCAGGACGGGACCGGGGAGCTGTTTTTT; v_gene: TRBV13; d_gene: .; j_gene: TRBJ2-2; abundance: .
CDR3aa: CASSSRTGTGTYNEQFF; CDR3nt: TGTGCCAGCAGCTCCCGAACCGGGACAGGGACCTACAATGAGCAGTTCTTC; v_gene: TRBV9; d_gene: TRBD1; j_gene: TRBJ2-1; abundance: .
CDR3aa: CASSGLAGVPEQFF; CDR3nt: TGTGCCAGTAGCGGCCTAGCGGGAGTTCCTGAGCAGTTCTTC; v_gene: TRBV19; d_gene: TRBD2; j_gene: TRBJ2-1; abundance: .
CDR3aa: CASSGSSVVYGYTF; CDR3nt: TGTGCCAGCTCCGGGAGCAGCGTCGTATATGGCTACACCTTC; v_gene: TRBV18; d_gene: .; j_gene: TRBJ1-2; abundance: many
CDR3aa: CASSQDLGSYNEQFF; CDR3nt: TGTGCCAGCAGCCAAGATCTGGGCTCCTACAATGAGCAGTTCTTC; v_gene: TRBV3-1; d_gene: .; j_gene: TRBJ2-1; abundance: .
CDR3aa: CASSFTRGSEETQYF; CDR3nt: TGCGCCAGCAGCTTTACCCGGGGCTCCGAAGAGACCCAGTACTTC; v_gene: TRBV4-3; d_gene: .; j_gene: TRBJ2-5; abundance: many
CDR3aa: CASRDGGMEWNGDEQYF; CDR3nt: TGTGCCAGCAGGGACGGGGGCATGGAGTGGAATGGCGACGAGCAGTACTTC; v_gene: TRBV7-9; d_gene: .; j_gene: TRBJ2-7; abundance: .
CDR3aa: CASSRSPGLAGGNTGELFF; CDR3nt: TGTGCCAGCAGCCGTTCACCGGGACTAGCGGGGGGAAACACCGGGGAGCTGTTTTTT; v_gene: TRBV3-1; d_gene: TRBD2; j_gene: TRBJ2-2; abundance: few
CDR3aa: CASSRVNTGELFF; CDR3nt: TGTGCCAGCTCACGCGTCAACACCGGGGAGCTGTTTTTT; v_gene: TRBV18; d_gene: .; j_gene: TRBJ2-2; abundance: few
CDR3aa: CASSLLAGMDTGELFF; CDR3nt: TGTGCCAGCAGCCTGCTAGCGGGGATGGACACCGGGGAGCTGTTTTTT; v_gene: TRBV6-1; d_gene: TRBD2; j_gene: TRBJ2-2; abundance: many
CDR3aa: CASSQGTRPSLYEQYF; CDR3nt: TGTGCCAGCAGCCAAGGAACCCGCCCCTCTCTCTACGAGCAGTACTTC; v_gene: TRBV3-1; d_gene: .; j_gene: TRBJ2-7; abundance: many
CDR3aa: CASSPGTGGGPETQYF; CDR3nt: TGCGCCAGCAGCCCTGGGACAGGGGGAGGTCCGGAGACCCAGTACTTC; v_gene: TRBV5-1; d_gene: TRBD1; j_gene: TRBJ2-5; abundance: many
CDR3aa: CATSRVAGSWGYTF; CDR3nt: TGTGCCACCAGCAGAGTAGCGGGGTCTTGGGGCTACACCTTC; v_gene: TRBV15; d_gene: .; j_gene: TRBJ1-2; abundance: many
CDR3aa: CASSTGTGGGETQYF; CDR3nt: TGCGCCAGCAGCACCGGGACAGGAGGGGGAGAGACCCAGTACTTC; v_gene: TRBV5-1; d_gene: TRBD1; j_gene: TRBJ2-5; abundance: few
CDR3aa: CASSLDGMNIEAFF; CDR3nt: TGTGCCAGCAGCTTAGACGGCATGAACATTGAAGCTTTCTTT; v_gene: TRBV2; d_gene: .; j_gene: TRBJ1-1; abundance: .
CDR3aa: CASSLMGTYEQYF; CDR3nt: TGTGCCAGCAGCTTAATGGGTACCTACGAGCAGTACTTC; v_gene: TRBV7-9; d_gene: .; j_gene: TRBJ2-7; abundance: many
CDR3aa: CASSSGDITGELFF; CDR3nt: TGTGCCAGCAGCTCCGGCGATATCACCGGGGAGCTGTTTTTT; v_gene: TRBV7-9; d_gene: .; j_gene: TRBJ2-2; abundance: many
CDR3aa: CASSVGGGTLNSGNTIYF; CDR3nt: TGTGCCAGCAGCGTAGGGGGGGGGACACTGAACTCTGGAAACACCATATATTTT; v_gene: TRBV9; d_gene: .; j_gene: TRBJ1-3; abundance: .
CDR3aa: CASSYSLETQYF; CDR3nt: TGTGCCAGCAGTTACTCCCTGGAGACCCAGTACTTC; v_gene: TRBV6-6; d_gene: .; j_gene: TRBJ2-5; abundance: many